These 28 T cell receptor beta chains were sequenced from one sample in a study of blood T cell repertoires in COVID-19. The assay was immunoSEQ multiplex PCR, and TCRdb's table has in-frame clones only and misses some. The table has about 190,000 clones, approximately 85% seen once. Sequencing was carried out using peripheral blood. Every receptor here comes from a man aged 80 or over with COVID-19, enrolled during active disease.

This clone was seen a few times. The chain employs TRBV9 and TRBJ1-3; D remains ambiguous. This CDR3 has 16 amino acids. Germline V CDR1 and CDR2: SGDLS, YYNGEE. V was trimmed by 0 bases and J by 0 bases, leaving 10 bases between them. The CDR3 DNA follows: TGTGCCAGCAGCGTAGACCTAGCTTTCTCTGGAAACACCATATATTTT. It is translated as CASSVDLAFSGNTIYF.

In its sample, this clone was seen once. The chain carries TRBV18 and TRBJ1-2; 8 bases fit TRBD1. The CDR3 is 15 amino acids. The germline V gene encodes CDR1 KGHSH and CDR2 LQKENI. After removal of 3 bases from V and 4 bases from J, the junction contained 7 bases not matched to a gene. The CDR3 DNA is TGTGCCAGCTCACCCGGGACAGGCAGAGGCTATGGCTACACCTTC. It yields the protein CASSPGTGRGYGYTF.

The V and J genes are TRBV7-2 and TRBJ2-2; D is unclear. CDR1 and CDR2 (germline): SGHTA, FQGNSA. V was pared by 7 bases and J by 0 bases, with 15 bases between. This CDR3 comprises 16 residues. CDR3 sequence reads: CASIYGGFSNTGELFF. The CDR3, as DNA: TGTGCCAGCATTTACGGTGGTTTTTCGAACACCGGGGAGCTGTTTTTT.

The chain has TRBV4-1 and TRBJ1-2; D not certain. V was cut by 0 bases and J by 8 bases, with 13 bases left in between. The CDR3 consists of 14 residues. CDR1 and CDR2 (germline): MGHRA, YSYEKL. CDR3 sequence (DNA): TGCGCCAGCAGCCAAGAAGAGGGTTCGGGCGGCTACACCTTC. Protein: CASSQEEGSGGYTF.

The CDR3 bases are TGTGCCTACTCGCCCGGGACAGGGACAGATACGCAGTATTTT. It is translated as CAYSPGTGTDTQYF. This rearrangement joins TRBV2 to TRBJ2-3, with 9 bases lining up with TRBD1. CDR1 SNHLY and CDR2 FYNNEI come from the germline V gene. This CDR3 contains 14 residues. With 11 bases clipped from V and 3 bases from J, the junction kept 9 bases outside the gene matches. The whole variable domain, remainder taken from reference TRBV2 and TRBJ2-3, is EPEVTQTPSHQVTQMGQEVILRCVPISNHLYFYWYRQILGQKVEFLVSFYNNEISEKSEIFDDQFSVERPDGSNFTLKIRSTKLEDSAMYFCAYSPGTGTDTQYFGPGTRLTVL.

The V gene is TRBV12-5, the J gene TRBJ1-3; TRBD1 aligns across 9 bases. V was clipped by 2 bases and J by 0 bases; unmatched bases: 2. This CDR3 comprises 16 residues. Germline loops: CDR1 LGHNT, CDR2 FRNRAP. The CDR3 DNA reads as TGTGCTAGTGGTTTGACGACAGGGGGCTCTGGAAACACCATATATTTT. Translating gives CASGLTTGGSGNTIYF.

A single count supports this clone. V gene TRBV28 combines with J gene TRBJ2-7; 7 nucleotides match TRBD2. The CDR3 loop spans 14 amino acids. CDR1 MDHEN and CDR2 SYDVKM come from the germline V gene. Losses at the gene ends were 5 bases for V and 2 bases for J; bases not matched to a gene: 6. Here the CDR3 DNA reads TGTGCCAGCAGTAGCCCGGGGGGAACCTACGAGCAGTACTTC. It specifies CASSSPGGTYEQYF.

The V and J genes are TRBV6-5 and TRBJ1-2; maybe TRBD1 (6 bases). This CDR3 is built from 14 residues. Germline CDR1 MNHEY, CDR2 SVGAGI. The ends were cut back, 6 bases at V and 2 bases at J, with 13 bases in the middle. The CDR3 protein is CASSKQGPNYGYTF. CDR3 DNA sequence: TGTGCCAGCAGCAAACAGGGACCCAACTATGGCTACACCTTC.

This clone was seen once. V is TRBV9 and J is TRBJ2-5; the match to TRBD1 covers 7 bases. CDR1 SGDLS and CDR2 YYNGEE come from the germline V gene. Trimming removed 0 bases from V and 7 bases from J; junction bases left unmatched: 9. The CDR3 loop spans 15 amino acids. The chain's CDR3 is CASSVAGTEPGTQYF. DNA for the CDR3: TGTGCCAGCAGCGTAGCAGGGACAGAACCGGGGACCCAGTACTTC.

This chain joins TRBV6-5 and TRBJ1-5, with a weak D call TRBD1 (6 bases). Deletions cut 8 bases from V and 0 bases from J, with 11 bases between. Germline-derived CDR1 and CDR2 are MNHEY and SVGAGI. This CDR3 is built from 14 residues. Written as DNA, the CDR3 is TGTGCCAGCGGGACACAGTATAGCAATCAGCCCCAGCATTTT. Its protein product is CASGTQYSNQPQHF.

This chain joins TRBV12-3 or TRBV12-4 and TRBJ1-2; unclear D gene. V was trimmed by 6 bases and J by 8 bases, leaving 10 bases between them. This CDR3 is 11 amino acids long. DNA of the CDR3: TGTGCCAGCAGCAGAGGTGCCGGCTACACCTTC. Encoded protein: CASSRGAGYTF.

The chain has TRBV9 and TRBJ2-3; 9 bases line up with TRBD2. Germline CDR1 and CDR2: SGDLS and YYNGEE. J gave up 4 bases and V 1 base, and 7 bases lay outside the gene matches. This CDR3 has 16 residues. CDR3 in DNA: TGTGCCAGCAGCGTACTCTCTAGCGGGGTTGCAGATACGCAGTATTTT. Its translation is CASSVLSSGVADTQYF.

V is TRBV11-2 and J is TRBJ2-4, with 10 bases fitting TRBD1. The V segment lost 3 bases and the J segment 7 bases; nucleotides outside the gene matches: 6. The CDR3 sequence is 15 residues long. From germline, CDR1 is SGHAT and CDR2 FQNNGV. The CDR3 loop is CASSLTGGVLNIQYF. In nucleotides, the CDR3 is TGTGCCAGCAGCTTGACAGGGGGCGTATTGAACATTCAGTACTTC.

V gene TRBV18 combines with J gene TRBJ1-4, with TRBD1 identical over 7 bases. Trimming at V came to 3 bases and at J to 7 bases, leaving 8 bases not matched to a gene. The CDR3 is 15 residues long. Germline V CDR1 and CDR2: KGHSH, LQKENI. The CDR3 sequence: CASSPSRQGGEKLFF. The CDR3, as DNA: TGTGCCAGCTCACCCTCCCGACAGGGAGGTGAAAAACTGTTTTTT. Together with reference TRBV18 and TRBJ1-4, the CDR3 gives the full variable domain: NAGVMQNPRHLVRRRGQEARLRCSPMKGHSHVYWYRQLPEEGLKFMVYLQKENIIDESGMPKERFSAEFPKEGPSILRIQQVVRGDSAAYFCASSPSRQGGEKLFFGSGTQLSVL.

The CDR3 nucleotides are TGTGCCAGCAGCCAGGCCGGCAGGGGATATGGCTACACCTTC. Protein sequence: CASSQAGRGYGYTF. The rearrangement links TRBV4-2 to TRBJ1-2; TRBD1 is a possible D gene (6 bases). Germline V lookup: CDR1 LGHNA, CDR2 YNFKEQ. Trimming cost V 3 bases and J 5 bases, with 13 bases left between them. This CDR3 is built from 14 residues.

The chain is built from TRBV4-3 and TRBJ2-2; D not resolved. Germline V gene lookup returns CDR1 LGHNA and CDR2 YSLEER. This CDR3 has 13 residues. The V gene lost 5 bases and the J gene lost 1 base, with 5 bases spanning the gap. The chain's CDR3 is CASSTQNTGELFF. The CDR3 coding sequence is TGCGCCAGCAGCACTCAGAACACCGGGGAGCTGTTTTTT.

The V gene is TRBV7-9, the J gene TRBJ2-7; the match to TRBD2 covers 11 bases. After removal of 1 base from V and 0 bases from J, the junction contained 11 bases not matched to a gene. Germline lookup yields CDR1 SEHNR and CDR2 FQNEAQ (reference sequence). This CDR3 is 19 amino acids long. The DNA of the CDR3 is TGTGCCAGCAGCTTAGGGGTCCTAGCGGGGGGACGCCTCTCCTACGAGCAGTACTTC. Encoded protein: CASSLGVLAGGRLSYEQYF.

The chain combines TRBV7-8 with TRBJ1-2; 9 bases match TRBD1. The V and J ends lost 6 bases and 0 bases, in that order; junction bases with no gene match: 8. CDR1 is SGHVS, CDR2 FQNEAQ, per germline. The CDR3 consists of 16 residues. CDR3 sequence reads: CASRLTGGYSNYGYTF. DNA of the CDR3: TGTGCCAGCAGACTAACAGGGGGCTACTCTAACTATGGCTACACCTTC.

The V gene is TRBV5-6, the J gene TRBJ1-6; 8 nucleotides match TRBD1. The V gene's germline CDR1 is SGHDT and CDR2 YYEEEE. The CDR3 covers 13 residues. Trimming removed 3 bases from V and 11 bases from J; junction bases left unmatched: 4. CDR3 sequence: CASSSLQGAPLHF. As DNA, the CDR3 is TGTGCCAGCAGCTCATTACAGGGGGCACCCCTCCACTTT.

The rearrangement links TRBV6-5 to TRBJ2-2, with D possibly TRBD1 on 5 matching bases. The CDR3 is 15 residues long. Germline lookup yields CDR1 MNHEY and CDR2 SVGAGI. V was trimmed by 5 bases and J by 1 base, leaving 11 bases between them. The CDR3 loop reads CASSLRTRNTGELFF. The CDR3 nucleotides are TGTGCCAGCAGTCTTCGGACAAGGAACACCGGGGAGCTGTTTTTT.

V gene TRBV6-4 combines with J gene TRBJ1-2; TRBD1 matches at 7 bases. This CDR3 region has 14 residues. J lost 5 bases, V lost 0 bases, and 3 bases had no gene match. Germline CDR1 and CDR2: MRHNA and SNTAGT. The chain's CDR3 is CASSDSTGTYGYTF. For the CDR3, the DNA is TGTGCCAGCAGTGACTCGACAGGGACGTATGGCTACACCTTC.

In this sample, this clone turned up a few times. This rearrangement joins TRBV19 to TRBJ1-2, with D unresolved. This CDR3 is 14 amino acids long. Germline CDR1 and CDR2: LNHDA and SQIVND (reference sequence). V dropped 1 base and J dropped 4 bases, with 10 bases sitting between them. The CDR3 protein is CASSIGPLLYGYTF. The CDR3 nucleotides are TGTGCCAGTAGTATAGGGCCACTACTCTATGGCTACACCTTC.

The chain uses TRBV15 and TRBJ2-5; D gene ambiguous. The CDR3 length is 15 residues. Germline V lookup: CDR1 LNHNV, CDR2 YYDKDF (reference sequence). The V gene lost 1 base and the J gene lost 2 bases, with 11 bases spanning the gap. In nucleotides, the CDR3 is TGTGCCACCAGCAGAGGTCCCGCGAGGCAAGAGACCCAGTACTTC. This translates into CATSRGPARQETQYF.

The V and J genes are TRBV7-6 and TRBJ2-2; 10 nucleotides align to TRBD2. Germline-derived CDR1 and CDR2 are SGHVS and FNYEAQ. The CDR3 spans 15 residues. The J segment lost 5 bases and the V segment lost 5 bases, leaving 5 bases of the junction unmatched. The CDR3 coding sequence is TGTGCCAGCAGCACGATGGGACTAGCGACCGGGGAGCTGTTTTTT. Residues: CASSTMGLATGELFF.

The chain links TRBV11-2 to TRBJ1-6; possibly TRBD1 for D (6 bases). The CDR3 has 17 residues. The V end was cut by 1 base, the J end by 0 bases, with 10 bases between. Germline CDR1 reads SGHAT; CDR2 reads FQNNGV. The CDR3 DNA reads as TGTGCCAGCAGCTTAGCTCAGGGGAGCTCCTATAATTCACCCCTCCACTTT. This sequence encodes CASSLAQGSSYNSPLHF.

This chain joins TRBV5-1 and TRBJ1-5, with 7 bases lining up with TRBD1. This CDR3 is 13 amino acids long. J was trimmed by 7 bases and V by 4 bases; bases with no gene match: 5. In germline, CDR1 is SGHRS, CDR2 YFSETQ. The CDR3 DNA follows: TGCGCCAGCAGCCTGGACAGGTCGCAGCCCCAGCATTTT. As protein: CASSLDRSQPQHF.

The V gene is TRBV10-3, the J gene TRBJ2-1, with 10 bases fitting TRBD1. Germline trimming cut 4 bases from V and 2 bases from J; bases unmatched to any gene: 2. Germline assignment: CDR1 ENHRY and CDR2 SYGVKD. CDR3 length equals 15 residues. The CDR3 reads CAISGTGGPYNEQFF. The CDR3 coding sequence is TGTGCCATCAGTGGGACAGGGGGACCCTACAATGAGCAGTTCTTC.

This clone was found a few times. The J gene is TRBJ2-1, the V gene TRBV5-1, with a possible D match to TRBD1 (6 bases). The CDR3 is 14 residues long. The germline V and J ends were trimmed by 3 bases and 8 bases, with 15 bases remaining between them. Per germline, CDR1 SGHRS and CDR2 YFSETQ. In DNA form, the CDR3 reads TGCGCCAGCAGCTCCCGGCGCAGGGGCGATGAGCAGTTCTTC. It codes for CASSSRRRGDEQFF.